This TCR beta chain was sequenced in a study of cytomegalovirus exposure and HLA in healthy donors. CDR3 length: 14 residues. Per the germline V gene, CDR1 is LNHDA and CDR2 is SQIVND (reference sequence). Primers included in the PCR were 60 Vbeta and 13 Jbeta primers. Sequenced by immunoSEQ multiplex PCR; TCRdb stores in-frame clones only, minus some. The sample totals some 46,000 clones. Worth noting for this clone: The target antigen is unknown. An end of the junction does not agree with germline; a read error may underlie this.

Findings and caveats of the study: The availability of immune exposure information extended only to CMV serostatus. A later analysis showed that HLA-associated TCR beta chains had undergone more clonal expansion than equally common others.

Sequenced sample: PBMCs. This chain joins TRBV19 and TRBJ2-3; D ambiguous. This clonotype was sampled from a woman aged 25 to 45 in good health and CMV-seronegative. The CDR3 DNA sequence: TGTGCCAGTAGTATAGGCAAGAGTTCCGATAAGCAGTATTTT. Its translation: CASSIGKSSDKQYF.